This entry lists 2 T cell receptor beta chains sequenced from one sample in a study of T cells after yellow fever vaccination. TCRdb recomputed calls from the 5' RACE reads with MiXCR, one row per CDR3 protein. The data show some 99,000 distinct CDR3 sequences, roughly 6% seen once. The sample here was CD8+ T cells sorted from PBMCs, taken 10 days after the yellow fever booster vaccination. The receptor source for this set is a man younger than 30 who received the YFV17D yellow fever vaccine.

This clonotype has at least ten counts. The V gene is TRBV2, the J gene TRBJ2-7; maybe TRBD1 (6 bases). Germline V lookup: CDR1 SNHLY, CDR2 FYNNEI. The CDR3 covers 14 residues. V gave up 6 bases and J gave up 4 bases, with 16 bases separating them. CDR3 region: CASSAWTVRYEQYV. The CDR3 DNA reads as TGTGCCAGCAGCGCCTGGACAGTCCGTTACGAGCAGTACGTC.

The V call is TRBV6-2 or TRBV6-3, the J call TRBJ1-6; D not certain. The CDR3 is 16 residues long. V gave up 6 bases and J gave up 7 bases, with 19 bases separating them. Per germline, CDR1 MNHEY and CDR2 SVGEGT. In DNA form, the CDR3 reads TGTGCCAGCAGGGAAGCCCCGGACTCACTCAATTCACCCCTCCACTTT. It translates to CASREAPDSLNSPLHF.